This T cell receptor (beta chain) emerged from a study of blood T cell repertoires in COVID-19. As for the study in general: Spain, Italy and the United States supplied samples that represented acute and convalescent COVID-19. PBMCs, B-cell-depleted T cells, or T cells provided the cDNA or gDNA that made up the material.

Authors' analysis steps: Quantification of nucleated cells was approximated via reference gene primer amplification. Sequencing was performed with immunoSEQ multiplex PCR; in TCRdb, only in-frame clones are kept and a portion is missing. That table furnishes V, J and clone size, whereas the DNA furnished D and trimming. The table has 250,000 to 350,000 clones, about 89% seen once. All enrollees were roughly 18 to 90 years old and from some 24 US areas. This TCR derives from a woman aged 25 to 39 who had recovered from COVID-19. Sequenced: PBMCs or T cells enriched from blood (not recorded which).

The CDR3 reads CAISEASGHREGYTF. The CDR3, as DNA: TGTGCCATCAGTGAGGCTTCAGGGCACAGGGAGGGCTACACCTTC. The chain uses TRBV10-3 and TRBJ1-2; TRBD1 is a possible D gene (6 bases). Trimming left V 2 bases short and J 8 bases short, with 18 bases between. The CDR3 consists of 15 residues. From germline, CDR1 is ENHRY and CDR2 SYGVKD.